Shown below are 21 T cell receptor beta chains from a single sample sequenced in a study of T cells in Graves' hyperthyroidism and ophthalmopathy. Researchers took RNA transcripts and amplified the TCR beta CDR3 regions from them. RT-PCR in the first round (using the HTBI primer set) targeted the TCR CDR3. In TCRdb, the multiplex PCR reads were re-called with MiXCR into one record per CDR3 protein. The sample contains some 620,000 distinct CDR3 sequences, 15% to 20% of which appear only once. Material: blood. The receptors shown here come from a young woman with Graves' hyperthyroidism.

This clonotype was counted ten times or more. This chain joins TRBV27 and TRBJ1-1, with no clear D. The CDR3 spans 13 residues. V lost 3 bases and J 5 bases, leaving 10 bases between the germline ends. Per germline, CDR1 MNHEY and CDR2 SMNVEV (reference sequence). The CDR3 DNA reads TGTGCCAGCAGTTTTTCCGGATGGACTGAAGCTTTCTTT. This encodes CASSFSGWTEAFF.

The V gene is TRBV27, the J gene TRBJ2-1; 8 bases are a match to TRBD2. This CDR3 contains 15 residues. Germline-derived CDR1 and CDR2 are MNHEY and SMNVEV (reference sequence). V shed 2 bases and J 7 bases; nucleotides not matched to a gene: 7. CDR3: CASSLRAGVGNEQFF. DNA for the CDR3: TGTGCCAGCAGTTTAAGAGCGGGAGTGGGGAATGAGCAGTTCTTC.

This clonotype was recorded many times. CDR3 sequence reads: CASSPTHRDTQYF. DNA for the CDR3: TGCGCCAGCAGCCCAACCCATAGAGATACGCAGTATTTT. The gene calls are TRBV5-1 and TRBJ2-3; D ambiguous. The CDR3 runs 13 residues. The V gene's germline CDR1 is SGHRS and CDR2 YFSETQ. Trimming shortened V by 4 bases and J by 5 bases, and 11 bases separated the two germline ends.

The V call is TRBV7-2, the J call TRBJ1-1, with a tentative D call TRBD1 (6 bases). V was cut by 3 bases and J by 0 bases, with 8 bases left in between. From germline, CDR1 is SGHTA and CDR2 FQGNSA. This CDR3 region has 14 residues. The chain's CDR3 is CASSFDRMNTEAFF. The CDR3 nucleotides read TGTGCCAGCAGCTTCGACAGGATGAACACTGAAGCTTTCTTT.

This clonotype was observed many times. This rearrangement joins TRBV12-3 or TRBV12-4 to TRBJ2-5, with D perhaps matching TRBD1 (5 bases). Deletions cut 6 bases from V and 1 base from J, with 12 bases between. CDR3 length: 14 amino acids. CDR3 region: CASRDPDSQETQYF. In nucleotides, the CDR3 is TGTGCCAGCAGGGATCCAGACAGCCAAGAGACCCAGTACTTC.

This clonotype was counted many times. The J gene is TRBJ1-1, the V gene TRBV6-1; D gene ambiguous. The V end was cut by 6 bases, the J end by 7 bases, with 12 bases between. CDR3 length: 12 amino acids. Germline CDR1 reads MNHNS; CDR2 reads SASEGT. In DNA form, the CDR3 reads TGTGCCAGCAGCAGGCCAACGGGTGAAGCTTTCTTT. As protein: CASSRPTGEAFF.

This clonotype was seen at least ten times. The chain recombines TRBV28 with TRBJ2-7, with no clear D. This CDR3 contains 15 residues. Deletions cut 2 bases from V and 3 bases from J, with 14 bases between. CDR1 is MDHEN, CDR2 SYDVKM, per germline. CDR3 sequence reads: CASSLGPGRGYEQYF. The CDR3 DNA sequence: TGTGCCAGCAGTTTAGGTCCCGGCAGAGGCTACGAGCAGTACTTC.

This clonotype was detected a few times. This chain connects TRBV5-1 to TRBJ2-1; D may be TRBD1 or TRBD2 (7 bases each). V gave up 4 bases and J gave up 4 bases, with 18 bases separating them. Germline V gives CDR1 SGHRS, CDR2 YFSETQ. CDR3 size: 16 residues. In DNA form, the CDR3 reads TGCGCCAGCAGCCAGGGGGAGGGTGGGATTTACAATGAGCAGTTCTTC. Translating it yields CASSQGEGGIYNEQFF.

The count of this clonotype is one. It may be a read error: a sequence one base away is much more abundant. V and J are TRBV28 and TRBJ2-1; 9 bases map to TRBD2. The DNA end lines up better with TRBJ2-7; the J call may be wrong. Germline CDR1 MDHEN, CDR2 SYDVKM. The CDR3 is 15 residues long. The CDR3 DNA sequence: TGTGCCAGCAGTTTTAGCGGGAGAAGCTACAATGAGCAGTACTTC. Encoded protein: CASSFSGRSYNEQYF.

The V and J genes are TRBV19 and TRBJ2-3; perhaps TRBD2 as D (5 bases). There are 14 residues in the CDR3. Germline loops: CDR1 LNHDA, CDR2 SQIVND (reference sequence). Trimming removed 11 bases at V and 2 bases at J, with 17 bases between. CDR3 sequence reads: CAASGRAHTDTQYF. In DNA, the CDR3 is TGTGCCGCGAGCGGCCGAGCCCACACAGATACGCAGTATTTT.

This clonotype was seen just once. This could be a read error, since a much larger clone is one nucleotide away. The chain joins TRBV3-1 to TRBJ1-4; the D is unclear. Per germline, CDR1 LGHDT and CDR2 YNNKEL (reference sequence). Trimming took off 1 base at V and 7 bases at J, with 19 bases between the two ends. The CDR3 loop spans 17 amino acids. The CDR3 protein is CASSQVGPSAGIEKLFF. CDR3 nucleotides: TGTGCCAGCAGCCAAGTAGGACCATCTGCGGGTATTGAAAAACTGTTTTTT.

This clonotype has ten or more counts. This chain uses TRBV28 with TRBJ1-3; 12 bases map to TRBD1. There are 16 residues in the CDR3. V dropped 5 bases and J dropped 3; count of bases not matched to a gene: 5. Per the germline V gene, CDR1 is MDHEN and CDR2 is SYDVKM. The CDR3 region is CASSPGTGGRGNTIYF. The CDR3 coding sequence is TGTGCCAGCAGTCCCGGGACAGGGGGCCGTGGAAACACCATATATTTT.

There are a few counts of this clonotype. V usage is TRBV29-1 and J usage is TRBJ2-1, with no clear D. Per the germline V gene, CDR1 is SQVTM and CDR2 is ANQGSEA. V lost 8 bases and J lost 5, with 13 bases in between. CDR3 length equals 12 residues. The CDR3 loop is CSPLHTNNEQFF. As DNA, the CDR3 is TGCAGCCCCTTACACACCAACAATGAGCAGTTCTTC.

This chain links TRBV6-1 with TRBJ2-7; 7 nucleotides match TRBD1. Trimming at V came to 5 bases and at J to 5 bases, leaving 9 bases not matched to a gene. The CDR3 contains 14 residues. Per the germline V gene, CDR1 is MNHNS and CDR2 is SASEGT. The CDR3 loop is CASSTRQGPNEQYF. CDR3 DNA sequence: TGTGCCAGCAGTACCCGACAGGGTCCCAACGAGCAGTACTTC.

V and J are TRBV6-2 or TRBV6-3 and TRBJ1-5; D remains ambiguous. Trimming took off 2 bases at V and 3 bases at J, with 11 bases between the two ends. This CDR3 contains 15 residues. Germline CDR1 reads MNHEY; CDR2 reads SVGEGT. CDR3 loop: CASSYSGGLNQPQHF. The CDR3 nucleotides are TGTGCCAGCAGTTACAGCGGCGGTCTCAATCAGCCCCAGCATTTT.

The sample holds a few counts of this clonotype. The chain employs TRBV7-2 and TRBJ2-7; 9 bases line up with TRBD2. The CDR3 is made up of 14 amino acids. The germline gives CDR1 SGHTA, CDR2 FQGNSA. With 2 bases clipped from V and 6 bases from J, the junction kept 5 bases outside the gene matches. The CDR3 loop reads CASSLPGLAPEQYF. The CDR3 DNA reads as TGTGCCAGCAGCTTACCGGGACTAGCTCCCGAGCAGTACTTC.

Remarks on this clonotype: A much larger clone differs from this one at a single base, so this may be a read error. The chain carries TRBV12-3 or TRBV12-4 and TRBJ2-1; tentatively, D is TRBD2 (5 bases). The CDR3 loop spans 14 amino acids. The CDR3 DNA follows: TGTGTCAGCAGTTTAGTCCGGGCGAGGGCTAAGCAGTTCTTC. Protein sequence: CVSSLVRARAKQFF.

This clonotype was detected many times. The chain joins TRBV30 to TRBJ2-1, with a tentative D call TRBD2 (5 bases). CDR3 size: 14 residues. Germline loops: CDR1 GTSNPN, CDR2 SVGIG (reference sequence). V lost 4 bases to trimming and J lost 0 bases, with 10 bases between them. The CDR3 DNA reads TGTGCCTGGAAGACCGGGATCTCCTACAATGAGCAGTTCTTC. The encoded protein is CAWKTGISYNEQFF.

This clonotype was observed a handful of times. A junction boundary mismatches the germline segment, possibly from a read error. J is TRBJ2-1 and V is TRBV12-3 or TRBV12-4; D not resolved. This CDR3 has 12 residues. DNA of the CDR3: TGTGCCAGCAGTTTCGTCTACAGTGAGCAGTTCTTC. It is translated as CASSFVYSEQFF.

About this clonotype: A much larger clone lies one base from this, so it may be a read error. The CDR3 loop reads CASSPGGAHNEQFF. CDR3 nucleotides: TGTGCCAGCAGTCCCGGGGGGGCCCACAATGAGCAGTTCTTC. The chain carries TRBV12-3 or TRBV12-4 and TRBJ2-1; 8 nucleotides line up with TRBD2. The V gene end was trimmed by 5 bases and the J gene end by 5 bases; junction bases not matched to a gene: 5. This CDR3 is built from 14 residues.

As concerns this clonotype: Just one base apart from a much larger clone, this may be a read error. The chain employs TRBV6-5 and TRBJ1-1; no firm D call. The V gene lost 0 bases and the J gene lost 0 bases, with 5 bases spanning the gap. Germline V gene data show CDR1 as MNHEY and CDR2 as SVGAGI. The CDR3 runs to 14 residues. CDR3 in DNA: TGTGCCAGCAGTTACTCTCGGGTGAACACTGAAGCTTTCTTT. Protein sequence: CASSYSRVNTEAFF.